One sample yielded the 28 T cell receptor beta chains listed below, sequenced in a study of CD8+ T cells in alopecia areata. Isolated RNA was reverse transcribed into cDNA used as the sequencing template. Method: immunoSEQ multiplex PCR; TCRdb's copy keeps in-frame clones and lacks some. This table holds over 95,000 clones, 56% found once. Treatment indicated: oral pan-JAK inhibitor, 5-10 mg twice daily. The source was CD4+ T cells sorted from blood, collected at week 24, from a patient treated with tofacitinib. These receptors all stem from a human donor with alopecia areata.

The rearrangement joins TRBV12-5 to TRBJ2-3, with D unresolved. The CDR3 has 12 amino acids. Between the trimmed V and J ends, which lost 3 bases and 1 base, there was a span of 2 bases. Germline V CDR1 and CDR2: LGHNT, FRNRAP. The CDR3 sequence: CASGFGTDTQYF. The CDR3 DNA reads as TGTGCTAGTGGTTTCGGCACAGATACGCAGTATTTT.

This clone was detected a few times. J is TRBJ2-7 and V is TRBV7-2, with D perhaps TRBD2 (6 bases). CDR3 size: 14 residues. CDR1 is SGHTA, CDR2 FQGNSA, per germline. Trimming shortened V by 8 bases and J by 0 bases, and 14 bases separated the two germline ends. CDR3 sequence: CASSTSSISYEQYF. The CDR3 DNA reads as TGTGCCAGCTCTACTAGCTCTATCTCCTACGAGCAGTACTTC.

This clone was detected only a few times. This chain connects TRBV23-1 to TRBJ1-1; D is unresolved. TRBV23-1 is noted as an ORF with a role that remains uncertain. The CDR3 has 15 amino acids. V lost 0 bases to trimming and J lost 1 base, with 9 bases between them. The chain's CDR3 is CASSQSESPNTEAFF. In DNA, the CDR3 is TGCGCCAGCAGTCAATCGGAGAGTCCGAACACTGAAGCTTTCTTT.

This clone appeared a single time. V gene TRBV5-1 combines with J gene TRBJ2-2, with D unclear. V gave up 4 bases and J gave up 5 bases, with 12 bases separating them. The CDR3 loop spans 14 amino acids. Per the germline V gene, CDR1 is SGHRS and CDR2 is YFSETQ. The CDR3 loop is CASSPTSLTGELFF. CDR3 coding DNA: TGCGCCAGCAGCCCCACGTCATTGACCGGGGAGCTGTTTTTT.

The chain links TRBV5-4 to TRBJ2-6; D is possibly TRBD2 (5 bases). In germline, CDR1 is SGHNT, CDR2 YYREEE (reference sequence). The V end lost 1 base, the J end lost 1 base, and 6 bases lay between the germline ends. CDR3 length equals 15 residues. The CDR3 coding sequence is TGTGCCAGCAGCTTGAGAGGGTCTGGGGCCAACGTCCTGACTTTC. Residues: CASSLRGSGANVLTF.

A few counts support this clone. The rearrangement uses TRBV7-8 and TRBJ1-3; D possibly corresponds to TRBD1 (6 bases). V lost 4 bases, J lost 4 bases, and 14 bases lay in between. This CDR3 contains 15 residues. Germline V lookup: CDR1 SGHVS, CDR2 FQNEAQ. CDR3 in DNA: TGTGCCAGCAGCTCCAGGGGAACTAGGGGAAACACCATATATTTT. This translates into CASSSRGTRGNTIYF.

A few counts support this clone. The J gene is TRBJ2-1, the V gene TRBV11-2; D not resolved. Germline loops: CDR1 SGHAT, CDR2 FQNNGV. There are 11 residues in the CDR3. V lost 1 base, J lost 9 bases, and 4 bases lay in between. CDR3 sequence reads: CASSLGSEQFF. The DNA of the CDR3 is TGTGCCAGCAGCTTAGGGTCTGAGCAGTTCTTC.

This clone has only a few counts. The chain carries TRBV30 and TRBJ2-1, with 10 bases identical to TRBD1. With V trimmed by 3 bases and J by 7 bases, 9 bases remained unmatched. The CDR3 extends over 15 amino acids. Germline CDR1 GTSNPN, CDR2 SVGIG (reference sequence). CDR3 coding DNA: TGTGCCTGGAGAACGCGGGACAGGGGAAGGAATGAGCAGTTCTTC. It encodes CAWRTRDRGRNEQFF.

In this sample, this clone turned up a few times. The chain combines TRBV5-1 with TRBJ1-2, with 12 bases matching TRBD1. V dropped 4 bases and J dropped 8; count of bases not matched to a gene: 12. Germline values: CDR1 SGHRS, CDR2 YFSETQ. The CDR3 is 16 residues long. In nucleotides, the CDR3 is TGCGCCAGCAGCAATTCCGGGACAGGGGGCGCAGGAGGCTACACCTTC. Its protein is CASSNSGTGGAGGYTF.

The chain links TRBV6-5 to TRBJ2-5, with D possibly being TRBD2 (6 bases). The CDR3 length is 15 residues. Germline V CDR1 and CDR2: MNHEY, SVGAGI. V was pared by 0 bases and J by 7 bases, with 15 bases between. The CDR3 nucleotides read TGTGCCAGCAGTTACTCGATGTCTACGCGGGGGACCCAGTACTTC. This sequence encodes CASSYSMSTRGTQYF.

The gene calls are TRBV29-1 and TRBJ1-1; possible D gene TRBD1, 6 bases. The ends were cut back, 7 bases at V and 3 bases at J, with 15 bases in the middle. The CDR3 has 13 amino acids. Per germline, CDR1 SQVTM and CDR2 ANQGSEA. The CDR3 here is CSAAGAKDTEAFF. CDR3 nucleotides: TGCAGCGCTGCAGGGGCGAAGGACACTGAAGCTTTCTTT.

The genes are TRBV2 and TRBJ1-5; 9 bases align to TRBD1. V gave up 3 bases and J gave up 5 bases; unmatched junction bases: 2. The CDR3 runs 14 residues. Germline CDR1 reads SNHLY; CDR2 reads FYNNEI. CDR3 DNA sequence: TGTGCCAGCAGTGACCGGACAGGGGATCAGCCCCAGCATTTT. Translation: CASSDRTGDQPQHF.

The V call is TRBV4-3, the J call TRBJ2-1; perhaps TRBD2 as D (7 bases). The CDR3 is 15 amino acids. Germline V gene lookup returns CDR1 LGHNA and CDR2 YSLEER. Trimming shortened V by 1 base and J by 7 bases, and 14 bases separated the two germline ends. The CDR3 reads CASSQAPGGPNEQFF. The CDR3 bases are TGCGCCAGCAGCCAAGCCCCCGGGGGGCCTAATGAGCAGTTCTTC.

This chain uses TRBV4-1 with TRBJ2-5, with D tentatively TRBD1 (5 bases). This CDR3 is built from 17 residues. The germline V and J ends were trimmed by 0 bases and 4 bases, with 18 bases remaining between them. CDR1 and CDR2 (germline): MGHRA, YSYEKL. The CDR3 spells CASSQDYAAGQAETQYF. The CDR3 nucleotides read TGCGCCAGCAGCCAAGATTATGCGGCAGGGCAGGCAGAGACCCAGTACTTC.

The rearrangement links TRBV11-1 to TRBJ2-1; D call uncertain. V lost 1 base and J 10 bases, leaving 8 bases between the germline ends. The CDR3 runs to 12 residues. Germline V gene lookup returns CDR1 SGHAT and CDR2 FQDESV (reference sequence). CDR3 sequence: CASSLESREQFF. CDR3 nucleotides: TGTGCCAGCAGCTTAGAGAGCCGCGAGCAGTTCTTC.

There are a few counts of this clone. Here the CDR3 DNA reads TGCGCCAGCAGCCAAGAACTGAGGGTCACCGGGGAGCTGTTTTTT. It translates to CASSQELRVTGELFF. This chain connects TRBV4-1 to TRBJ2-2, with D possibly matching TRBD2 (5 bases). Germline values: CDR1 MGHRA, CDR2 YSYEKL. This CDR3 region has 15 residues. Between the trimmed V and J ends, which lost 0 bases and 4 bases, there was a span of 9 bases.

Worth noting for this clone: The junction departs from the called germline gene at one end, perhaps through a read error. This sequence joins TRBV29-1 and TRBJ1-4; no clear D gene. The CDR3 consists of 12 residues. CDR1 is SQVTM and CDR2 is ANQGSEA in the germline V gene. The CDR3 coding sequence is TGCAGCGTCGAAGGCCCTTCCGGAAAACTGTTTTTT. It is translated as CSVEGPSGKLFF.

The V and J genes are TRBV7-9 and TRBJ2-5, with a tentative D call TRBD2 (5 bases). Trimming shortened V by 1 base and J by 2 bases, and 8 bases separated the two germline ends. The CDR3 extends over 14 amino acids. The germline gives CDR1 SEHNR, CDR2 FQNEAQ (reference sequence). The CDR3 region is CASSLVGVQETQYF. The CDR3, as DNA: TGTGCCAGCAGCTTAGTGGGAGTTCAAGAGACCCAGTACTTC.

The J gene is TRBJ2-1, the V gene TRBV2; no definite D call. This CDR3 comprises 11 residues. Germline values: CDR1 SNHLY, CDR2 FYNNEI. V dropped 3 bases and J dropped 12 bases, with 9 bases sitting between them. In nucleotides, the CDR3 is TGTGCCAGCAGTGAGGGTTATGGGCAGTTCTTC. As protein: CASSEGYGQFF.

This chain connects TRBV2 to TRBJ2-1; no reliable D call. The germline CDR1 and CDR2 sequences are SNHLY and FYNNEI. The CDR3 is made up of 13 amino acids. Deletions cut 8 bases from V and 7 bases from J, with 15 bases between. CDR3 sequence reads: CASFHKKRNEQFF. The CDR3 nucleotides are TGTGCCAGCTTTCATAAGAAACGGAATGAGCAGTTCTTC.

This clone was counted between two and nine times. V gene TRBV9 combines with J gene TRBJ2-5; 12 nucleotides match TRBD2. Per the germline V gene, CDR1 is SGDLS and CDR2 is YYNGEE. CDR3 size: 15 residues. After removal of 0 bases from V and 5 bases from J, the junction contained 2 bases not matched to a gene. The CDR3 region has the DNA TGTGCCAGCAGCGTAGGGACTAGCGGGGTGGAGACCCAGTACTTC. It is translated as CASSVGTSGVETQYF.

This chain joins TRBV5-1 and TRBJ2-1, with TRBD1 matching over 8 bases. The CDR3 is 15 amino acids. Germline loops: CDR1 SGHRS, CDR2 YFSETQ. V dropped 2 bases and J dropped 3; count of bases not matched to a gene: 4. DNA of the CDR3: TGCGCCAGCAGCTTAGGGACAGGTCTCTACAATGAGCAGTTCTTC. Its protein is CASSLGTGLYNEQFF.

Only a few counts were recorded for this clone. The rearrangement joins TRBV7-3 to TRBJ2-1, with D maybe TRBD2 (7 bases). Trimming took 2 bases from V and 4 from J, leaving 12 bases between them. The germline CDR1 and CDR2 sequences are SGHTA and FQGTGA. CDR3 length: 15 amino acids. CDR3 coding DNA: TGTGCCAGCAGCTTAGCCGGGGGGCCGTACAATGAGCAGTTCTTC. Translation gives CASSLAGGPYNEQFF.

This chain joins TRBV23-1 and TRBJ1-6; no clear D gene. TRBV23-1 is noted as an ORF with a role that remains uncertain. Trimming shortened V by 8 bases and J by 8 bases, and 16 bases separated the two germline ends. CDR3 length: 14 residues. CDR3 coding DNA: TGCGCCAGCCCCTCGGGCCGATCTGATTCACCCCTCCACTTT. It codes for CASPSGRSDSPLHF.

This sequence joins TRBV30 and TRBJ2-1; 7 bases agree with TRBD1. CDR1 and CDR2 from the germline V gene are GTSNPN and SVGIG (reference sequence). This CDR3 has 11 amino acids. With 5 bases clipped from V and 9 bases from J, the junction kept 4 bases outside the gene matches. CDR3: CAWGQVGEQFF. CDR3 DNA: TGTGCCTGGGGACAGGTCGGTGAGCAGTTCTTC.

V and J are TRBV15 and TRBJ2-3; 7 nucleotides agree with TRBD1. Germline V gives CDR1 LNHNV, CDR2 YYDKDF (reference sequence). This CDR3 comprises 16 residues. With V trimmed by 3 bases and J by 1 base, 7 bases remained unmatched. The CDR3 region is CATSSLSGTGTDTQYF. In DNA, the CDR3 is TGTGCCACCAGCAGTTTGTCAGGGACAGGCACAGATACGCAGTATTTT.

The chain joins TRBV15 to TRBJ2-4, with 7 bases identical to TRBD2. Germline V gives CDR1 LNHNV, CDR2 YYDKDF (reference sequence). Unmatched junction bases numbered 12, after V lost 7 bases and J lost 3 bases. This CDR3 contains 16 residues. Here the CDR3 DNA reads TGTGCCACCAAAGGGGAGGCGGGGGAGGACAAAAACATTCAGTACTTC. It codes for CATKGEAGEDKNIQYF.

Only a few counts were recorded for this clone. DNA of the CDR3: TGCGCCAGCAGCCAGGGGCCAGGGGCGAAGAATTCACCCCTCCACTTT. Its translation is CASSQGPGAKNSPLHF. The rearrangement uses TRBV4-3 and TRBJ1-6; a possible D gene is TRBD1 (6 bases). This CDR3 is 16 amino acids long. Trimming shortened V by 3 bases and J by 7 bases, and 16 bases separated the two germline ends. Looked up from germline, CDR1 is LGHNA and CDR2 is YSLEER.